These 22 T cell receptor beta chains were all obtained from the same sample, sequenced in a study of response to subunit inactivated influenza vaccine. TCRdb passed the RT-PCR reads through MiXCR, listing each CDR3 protein once. The sample consists of roughly 700,000 distinct CDR3 sequences, approximately 15% of them appearing once. This specimen consisted of PBMCs from blood, obtained about 14 days before vaccination. All receptors come from a man in his fifties who received an inactivated influenza vaccine.

This clonotype was recorded a few times. The chain carries TRBV27 and TRBJ2-3; the D is unclear. The germline V and J ends were trimmed by 5 bases and 1 base, with 10 bases remaining between them. The CDR3 runs to 14 residues. CDR1 and CDR2 from the germline V gene are MNHEY and SMNVEV (reference sequence). The CDR3 DNA reads as TGTGCCAGCAGTGACCAGCTTGGCACAGATACGCAGTATTTT. The encoded protein is CASSDQLGTDTQYF.

This chain joins TRBV7-6 and TRBJ2-3, with D uncertain. The V end was cut by 0 bases, the J end by 0 bases, with 7 bases between. Germline CDR1 is SGHVS and CDR2 is FNYEAQ. The CDR3 extends over 15 amino acids. The chain's CDR3 is CASSLAADSTDTQYF. CDR3 sequence (DNA): TGTGCCAGCAGCTTAGCGGCGGACAGCACAGATACGCAGTATTTT. The full variable domain, in which reference TRBV7-6 and TRBJ2-3 provide the parts outside the CDR3, is GAGVSQSPRYKVTKRGQDVALRCDPISGHVSLYWYRQALGQGPEFLTYFNYEAQQDKSGLPNDRFSAERPEGSISTLTIQRTEQRDSAMYRCASSLAADSTDTQYFGPGTRLTVL.

CDR3 amino acids: CASSEELPGAPQHF. DNA for the CDR3: TGTGCCAGCAGTGAAGAACTTCCGGGAGCTCCCCAGCATTTT. The V and J genes are TRBV6-1 and TRBJ1-5; D is unresolved. The germline gives CDR1 MNHNS, CDR2 SASEGT. V was pared by 1 base and J by 10 bases, with 14 bases between. There are 14 residues in the CDR3.

A few counts support this clonotype. V is TRBV9 and J is TRBJ2-7, with D perhaps TRBD1 or TRBD2 (5 bases each). Trimming cost V 0 bases and J 11 bases, with 15 bases left between them. The CDR3 sequence is 13 residues long. Germline values: CDR1 SGDLS, CDR2 YYNGEE. CDR3 sequence reads: CASSVVPGRREYF. The DNA of the CDR3 is TGTGCCAGCAGCGTAGTCCCGGGGCGGCGGGAGTACTTC.

This clonotype has only a few counts. CDR3 in DNA: TGCAGTGCTAGTAGCGGGAGAGGTAAAGTTGAGCAGTTCTTC. Translated, it gives CSASSGRGKVEQFF. The chain recombines TRBV20-1 with TRBJ2-1; 9 nucleotides agree with TRBD2. Per the germline V gene, CDR1 is DFQATT and CDR2 is SNEGSKA (reference sequence). The CDR3 has 14 residues. The junction had 9 bases not matched to a gene; V was cut back by 3 bases and J by 9 bases.

This clonotype was counted only a few times. The chain employs TRBV20-1 and TRBJ2-1; 11 nucleotides line up with TRBD1. V shed 6 bases, J shed 7 bases, and the junction held 14 bases outside the gene matches. This CDR3 has 16 amino acids. The germline CDR1 and CDR2 sequences are DFQATT and SNEGSKA (reference sequence). CDR3 DNA sequence: TGCAGTGCCCCCCCTAAGGACAGGGGGCTACGGAATGAGCAGTTCTTC. This codes for CSAPPKDRGLRNEQFF.

This clonotype was observed a handful of times. One end of the junction is discordant with germline, which a read error may explain. The chain is built from TRBV5-1 and TRBJ2-1, with D perhaps matching TRBD2 (5 bases). In germline, CDR1 is SGHRS, CDR2 YFSETQ. The CDR3 is 15 residues long. In DNA, the CDR3 is TGTGCCAGCAGCTTAGAGAGCGGTTCCTACAATGAGCAGTTCTTC. Translated, it gives CASSLESGSYNEQFF.

J is TRBJ2-7 and V is TRBV29-1; D remains unclear. CDR1 SQVTM and CDR2 ANQGSEA come from the germline V gene. The CDR3 runs 12 residues. Trimming left V 3 bases short and J 3 bases short, with 9 bases between. The CDR3 nucleotides read TGCAGCGTTGAGGTCGGGTACTACGAGCAGTACTTC. Its translation is CSVEVGYYEQYF.

This clonotype was detected ten times or more. V usage is TRBV7-6 and J usage is TRBJ1-5, with 9 nucleotides matching TRBD1. CDR3 length: 13 residues. Germline lookup yields CDR1 SGHVS and CDR2 FNYEAQ. After removal of 8 bases from V and 4 bases from J, the junction contained 3 bases not matched to a gene. The CDR3 protein is CASGQGQNQPQHF. The CDR3 nucleotides read TGTGCCAGCGGACAGGGGCAAAATCAGCCCCAGCATTTT.

This clonotype was seen a handful of times. CDR3 DNA sequence: TGCAGCGTTGAAACCATTCCCGTTTTCGGGGCCACCGGGGAGCTGTTTTTT. Its translation is CSVETIPVFGATGELFF. This chain connects TRBV29-1 to TRBJ2-2; D tentatively fits TRBD1 or TRBD2 (5 bases each). Trimming removed 2 bases at V and 4 bases at J, with 20 bases between. This CDR3 contains 17 residues. Germline V lookup: CDR1 SQVTM, CDR2 ANQGSEA.

This clonotype was found a few times. V usage is TRBV10-3 and J usage is TRBJ2-7; tentative D call: TRBD2 (5 bases). The CDR3 has 14 amino acids. In germline, CDR1 is ENHRY, CDR2 SYGVKD. V lost 3 bases to trimming and J lost 3 bases, with 12 bases between them. The CDR3 loop is CAISDFSGFYEQYF. CDR3 DNA: TGTGCCATCAGTGACTTCTCGGGGTTCTACGAGCAGTACTTC.

CDR3 DNA: TGCGCCAGCAGCCAAAGGTCAGAATCCTCCTACGAGCAGTACTTC. Protein: CASSQRSESSYEQYF. V gene TRBV4-1 combines with J gene TRBJ2-7; D gene ambiguous. The V end lost 2 bases, the J end lost 0 bases, and 11 bases lay between the germline ends. This CDR3 has 15 residues. Germline V gene data show CDR1 as MGHRA and CDR2 as YSYEKL.

This clonotype was detected only a few times. The CDR3 DNA reads as TGTGCCAGCAGCCACGACAAGGGACGGTACAATGAGCAGTTCTTC. Protein product: CASSHDKGRYNEQFF. V gene TRBV14 combines with J gene TRBJ2-1, with D perhaps matching TRBD1 or TRBD2 (5 bases each). This CDR3 has 15 residues. Looked up from germline, CDR1 is SGHDN and CDR2 is FVKESK. The V and J ends lost 3 bases and 4 bases respectively, with 13 bases between them.

The chain carries TRBV27 and TRBJ2-7, with D perhaps matching TRBD1 (6 bases). Between the trimmed V and J ends, which lost 7 bases and 3 bases, there was a span of 19 bases. CDR3 length: 15 residues. Germline loops: CDR1 MNHEY, CDR2 SMNVEV (reference sequence). CDR3 sequence reads: CASKAIGGSYYEQYF. In nucleotides, the CDR3 is TGTGCCAGCAAGGCTATAGGGGGTTCCTACTACGAGCAGTACTTC.

The table lists this clonotype with many counts. This chain connects TRBV2 to TRBJ2-2; 8 bases fit TRBD2. The length of the CDR3 is 14 residues. J was trimmed by 7 bases and V by 5 bases; bases with no gene match: 6. Germline CDR1 reads SNHLY; CDR2 reads FYNNEI. The CDR3 region has the DNA TGTGCCAGCAGTCCCGCGGGGGGAATCGGGGAGCTGTTTTTT. Protein product: CASSPAGGIGELFF.

This clonotype was found a few times. The chain couples TRBV6-2 or TRBV6-3 to TRBJ2-2; D remains ambiguous. The V end was cut by 7 bases, the J end by 7 bases, with 13 bases between. CDR1 is MNHEY and CDR2 is SVGEGT in the germline V gene. The CDR3 extends over 13 amino acids. CDR3 residues: CASTIDFRGELFF. The CDR3 region has the DNA TGTGCCAGCACCATCGATTTCCGCGGGGAGCTGTTTTTT.

This clonotype was observed a few times. V gene TRBV12-3 or TRBV12-4 combines with J gene TRBJ1-2, with D possibly matching TRBD1 (5 bases). Trimming left V 6 bases short and J 7 bases short, with 15 bases between. The CDR3 spans 13 residues. CDR3: CASSHPGSGGYTF. The CDR3 DNA follows: TGTGCCAGCAGCCATCCAGGGAGTGGTGGCTACACCTTC.

The V gene is TRBV9, the J gene TRBJ2-1, with D tentatively TRBD1 (6 bases). The germline V gene has CDR1 SGDLS and CDR2 YYNGEE. This CDR3 comprises 17 residues. Trimming pared 4 bases from V and 0 bases from J, leaving 17 bases between. This CDR3 is CASSPEDSQSSYNEQFF. In nucleotides, the CDR3 is TGTGCCAGCAGCCCAGAGGACAGCCAGAGCTCCTACAATGAGCAGTTCTTC.

CDR3 loop: CASSLQAGGSYEQYF. The CDR3 nucleotides read TGTGCCAGCAGCTTACAGGCGGGGGGCTCCTACGAGCAGTACTTC. J is TRBJ2-7 and V is TRBV7-2, with 8 bases matching TRBD2. The germline gives CDR1 SGHTA, CDR2 FQGNSA. CDR3 size: 15 residues. The V segment lost 2 bases and the J segment 0 bases; nucleotides outside the gene matches: 3.

There are a few counts of this clonotype. CDR3: CASSPPLSYEQYF. The DNA for the CDR3 is TGTGCCAGCTCACCACCGCTAAGTTACGAGCAGTACTTC. The chain recombines TRBV18 with TRBJ2-7; unclear D gene. CDR1 KGHSH and CDR2 LQKENI come from the germline V gene. Deletions cut 0 bases from V and 4 bases from J, with 7 bases between. The CDR3 consists of 13 residues.

There are a few counts of this clonotype. This rearrangement joins TRBV27 to TRBJ2-1; D uncertain. CDR3 length equals 15 residues. Germline lookup yields CDR1 MNHEY and CDR2 SMNVEV (reference sequence). V was shortened by 0 bases and J by 4 bases, with 10 bases between the two germline ends. In nucleotides, the CDR3 is TGTGCCAGCAGTTTATCCCACGTCCAATACAATGAGCAGTTCTTC. This encodes CASSLSHVQYNEQFF.

This sequence joins TRBV9 and TRBJ2-1; D is uncertain. Trimming shortened V by 3 bases and J by 9 bases, and 13 bases separated the two germline ends. The CDR3 contains 13 residues. Germline loops: CDR1 SGDLS, CDR2 YYNGEE. The CDR3 spells CASSAPLVVEQFF. Here the CDR3 DNA reads TGTGCCAGCAGCGCCCCTTTGGTGGTTGAGCAGTTCTTC.